Shown below are 14 T cell receptor beta chains from a single sample sequenced in a study of cytomegalovirus exposure and HLA in healthy donors. PCR involved 60 Vbeta and 13 Jbeta primers. The protocol was immunoSEQ multiplex PCR, while the TCRdb copy is restricted to in-frame clones and leaves out a portion. The sample carries 75,000 to 100,000 clones, around 82% recorded once. The material sequenced was PBMCs. These receptors originate from a middle-aged man in good health and CMV-seronegative.

V usage is TRBV5-6 and J usage is TRBJ2-1, with TRBD1 as a possible D gene (5 bases). The ends were cut back, 1 base at V and 10 bases at J, with 6 bases in the middle. The CDR3 runs 11 residues. Germline CDR1 SGHDT, CDR2 YYEEEE. The CDR3 coding sequence is TGTGCCAGCAGCTTGAGGACAGAGCAGTTCTTC. Its translation: CASSLRTEQFF. The variable domain in full, completed from reference TRBV5-6 and TRBJ2-1, reads DAGVTQSPTHLIKTRGQQVTLRCSPKSGHDTVSWYQQALGQGPQFIFQYYEEEERQRGNFPDRFSGHQFPNYSSELNVNALLLGDSALYLCASSLRTEQFFGPGTRLTVL.

In its sample, this clone was seen a few times. The chain joins TRBV28 to TRBJ2-1, with D possibly being TRBD2 (7 bases). Germline CDR1 and CDR2: MDHEN and SYDVKM. This CDR3 is built from 16 residues. The V end lost 2 bases, the J end lost 3 bases, and 14 bases lay between the germline ends. In DNA form, the CDR3 reads TGTGCCAGCAGTTTACCTGGGGGGGGCTACTACAATGAGCAGTTCTTC. Protein sequence: CASSLPGGGYYNEQFF.

This clone appeared a few times. The rearrangement uses TRBV27 and TRBJ2-7; weak D call: TRBD1 (6 bases). This CDR3 is 14 amino acids long. Germline V gene lookup returns CDR1 MNHEY and CDR2 SMNVEV (reference sequence). V was cut by 4 bases and J by 1 base, with 11 bases left in between. This CDR3 is CASSYNRVSYEQYF. CDR3 nucleotides: TGTGCCAGCAGTTATAACAGGGTGTCCTACGAGCAGTACTTC.

This chain links TRBV11-2 with TRBJ1-1, with D uncertain. CDR1 is SGHAT and CDR2 is FQNNGV in the germline V gene. This CDR3 comprises 14 residues. The V gene lost 1 base and the J gene lost 4 bases, with 10 bases spanning the gap. CDR3 coding DNA: TGTGCCAGCAGCTTAGGCTTACGGGGCACTGAAGCTTTCTTT. This sequence encodes CASSLGLRGTEAFF.

In this sample, this clone turned up a few times. The chain links TRBV15 to TRBJ2-3, with TRBD2 matching over 16 bases. The V gene end was trimmed by 1 base and the J gene end by 4 bases; junction bases not matched to a gene: 2. The CDR3 contains 17 residues. Germline CDR1 LNHNV, CDR2 YYDKDF (reference sequence). CDR3 nucleotide sequence: TGTGCCACCAGCAGAGTGGGACTAGCGGGGGGGCCAGATACGCAGTATTTT. Translated: CATSRVGLAGGPDTQYF. Complete variable domain (other parts from reference TRBV15 and TRBJ2-3): DAMVIQNPRYQVTQFGKPVTLSCSQTLNHNVMYWYQQKSSQAPKLLFHYYDKDFNNEADTPDNFQSRRPNTSFCFLDIRSPGLGDTAMYLCATSRVGLAGGPDTQYFGPGTRLTVL.

In its sample, this clone was seen once. This chain joins TRBV29-1 and TRBJ1-1; D call uncertain. Germline V lookup: CDR1 SQVTM, CDR2 ANQGSEA. V gave up 3 bases and J gave up 8 bases, with 10 bases separating them. The CDR3 totals 11 residues. As DNA, the CDR3 is TGCAGCGTTGATCGAGGCGTAGAAGCTTTCTTT. It specifies CSVDRGVEAFF.

The V call is TRBV11-2, the J call TRBJ2-7, with D maybe TRBD1 (6 bases). CDR1 and CDR2 (germline): SGHAT, FQNNGV. The CDR3 sequence is 16 residues long. V was pared by 0 bases and J by 1 base, with 13 bases between. In DNA form, the CDR3 reads TGTGCCAGCAGCTTAGATGGGGGCAGGGGATCCTACGAGCAGTACTTC. Amino acid sequence: CASSLDGGRGSYEQYF.

This clone was recorded once. The genes are TRBV6-5 and TRBJ1-1; TRBD1 agrees at 8 bases. The V segment lost 2 bases and the J segment 3 bases; nucleotides outside the gene matches: 2. The CDR3 is 14 residues long. In germline, CDR1 is MNHEY, CDR2 SVGAGI. CDR3: CASSYRGQDTEAFF. For the CDR3, the DNA is TGTGCCAGCAGTTACAGGGGACAGGACACTGAAGCTTTCTTT.

In its sample, this clone is medium-sized. Other DNA sequences in this specimen translate into the identical CDR3. The chain joins TRBV6-4 to TRBJ2-3, with 14 bases identical to TRBD2. Germline loops: CDR1 MRHNA, CDR2 SNTAGT. Trimming at V came to 0 bases and at J to 4 bases, leaving 0 bases not matched to a gene. The CDR3 runs to 16 residues. The CDR3 coding sequence is TGTGCCAGCAGTGACTCGACTAGCGGGGGGGCAGATACGCAGTATTTT. Protein: CASSDSTSGGADTQYF.

The chain combines TRBV28 with TRBJ1-1; the match to TRBD1 covers 12 bases. This CDR3 is built from 12 residues. Per the germline V gene, CDR1 is MDHEN and CDR2 is SYDVKM. V lost 7 bases, J lost 14 bases, and 8 bases stayed unmatched. The CDR3 spells CASTRGTGGLFF. The CDR3 DNA reads as TGTGCCAGCACCCGGGGGACAGGGGGCTTGTTCTTT. The complete variable domain, with remaining parts taken from reference TRBV28 and TRBJ1-1, reads DVKVTQSSRYLVKRTGEKVFLECVQDMDHENMFWYRQDPGLGLRLIYFSYDVKMKEKGDIPEGYSVSREKKERFSLILESASTNQTSMYLCASTRGTGGLFFGQGTRLTVV.

The genes are TRBV28 and TRBJ1-4; tentatively, D is TRBD1 (5 bases). The CDR3 has 12 amino acids. Per the germline V gene, CDR1 is MDHEN and CDR2 is SYDVKM. With 6 bases removed from V and 3 bases from J, the gap between germline ends came to 5 bases. This chain's CDR3 is CASRTANEKLFF. The DNA of the CDR3 is TGTGCCAGCAGGACAGCTAATGAAAAACTGTTTTTT.

This clone appeared a few times. The CDR3 spells CASSQFPGREQYF. CDR3 sequence (DNA): TGCGCCAGCAGCCAATTTCCGGGGAGGGAGCAGTACTTC. The chain carries TRBV4-1 and TRBJ2-7; a weak D match, TRBD2 (6 bases). The V and J ends lost 2 bases and 7 bases respectively, with 12 bases between them. The CDR3 totals 13 residues. Germline CDR1 MGHRA, CDR2 YSYEKL.

V is TRBV6-5 and J is TRBJ1-6; perhaps TRBD1 as D (5 bases). Germline loops: CDR1 MNHEY, CDR2 SVGAGI. The CDR3 covers 13 residues. V lost 7 bases to trimming and J lost 9 bases, with 13 bases between them. Here the CDR3 DNA reads TGTGCCAGCAAAAGGGAAGGGGCTTCACCCCTCCACTTT. Translated: CASKREGASPLHF.

The chain couples TRBV2 to TRBJ2-5, with D hard to call. The CDR3 loop spans 13 amino acids. Trimming shortened V by 7 bases and J by 3 bases, and 12 bases separated the two germline ends. Germline CDR1 is SNHLY and CDR2 is FYNNEI. CDR3 DNA: TGTGCCAGCACGGGTGCCGGAGAAGAGACCCAGTACTTC. Translation gives CASTGAGEETQYF.